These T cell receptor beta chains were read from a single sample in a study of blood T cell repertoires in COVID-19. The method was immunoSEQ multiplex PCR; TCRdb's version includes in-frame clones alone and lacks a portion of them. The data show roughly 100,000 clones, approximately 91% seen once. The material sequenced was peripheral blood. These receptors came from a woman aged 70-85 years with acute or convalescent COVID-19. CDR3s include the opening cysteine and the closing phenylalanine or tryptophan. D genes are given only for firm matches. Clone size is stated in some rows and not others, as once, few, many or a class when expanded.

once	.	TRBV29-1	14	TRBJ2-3	CSVEGSRGTDTQYF	TGCAGCGTTGAAGGGTCGAGGGGCACAGATACGCAGTATTTT
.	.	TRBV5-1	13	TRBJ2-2	CASSFGDTGELFF	TGCGCCAGCAGCTTCGGGGACACCGGGGAGCTGTTTTTT
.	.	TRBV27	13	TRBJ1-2	CASTSDTNYGYTF	TGTGCCAGCACGTCCGACACCAACTATGGCTACACCTTC
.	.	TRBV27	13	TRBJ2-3	CASSLSRADTQYF	TGTGCCAGCAGTTTATCGAGGGCAGATACGCAGTATTTT
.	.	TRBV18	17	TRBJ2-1	CASSPALGGGSYNEQFF	TGTGCCAGCTCGCCCGCGTTGGGAGGCGGTTCCTACAATGAGCAGTTCTTC
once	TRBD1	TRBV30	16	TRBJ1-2	CAWSPRGTGGEGGYTF	TGTGCCTGGAGTCCCCGAGGGACAGGGGGAGAGGGTGGCTACACCTTC
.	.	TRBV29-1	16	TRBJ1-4	CSVAGGVSLIGEKLFF	TGCAGCGTTGCGGGGGGAGTATCCCTGATTGGTGAAAAACTGTTTTTT
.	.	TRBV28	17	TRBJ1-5	CASSFRLRGRSNQPQHF	TGTGCCAGCAGTTTTCGCTTAAGGGGAAGGAGCAATCAGCCCCAGCATTTT
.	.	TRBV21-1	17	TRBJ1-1	CASSKSGLDSSNTEAFF	TGTGCCAGCAGCAAAAGTGGATTGGACAGCTCGAACACTGAAGCTTTCTTT
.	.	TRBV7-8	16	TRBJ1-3	CASTSTGRASGNTIYF	TGTGCCAGCACTTCGACAGGTAGAGCTTCCGGAAACACCATATATTTT
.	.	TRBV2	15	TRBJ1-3	CASSELALSGNTIYF	TGTGCCAGCAGTGAATTGGCTTTGTCTGGAAACACCATATATTTT
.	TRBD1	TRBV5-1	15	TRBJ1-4	CASSSTTGTNEKLFF	TGCGCCAGCAGCAGCACGACAGGGACTAATGAAAAACTGTTTTTT